The T cell receptor beta chain described here comes from a study of identical twins. Points from the study as a whole: Memory repertoires showed no such pattern, whereas abundant cord blood beta clonotypes carried fewer insertions.

This clonotype showed up just a few times. The antigen remains unidentified. V gave up 5 bases and J gave up 4 bases, with 11 bases separating them. The CDR3 is 13 amino acids. TCRdb reprocessed the 5' RACE reads with MiXCR, giving one entry per CDR3 protein. The repertoire consists of over 550,000 distinct CDR3 sequences, with under 8.5% occurring once and the leading ten covering 1.6%. Another study also made use of these data, one on yellow fever vaccine responses in identical twins.

V and J are TRBV12-3 or TRBV12-4 and TRBJ1-2, with a weak D call TRBD1 (6 bases). The receptor was derived from a woman in her late teens or twenties in good health. The sequencing input was PBMCs. The DNA of the CDR3 is TGTGCCAGCAGTACGGACAGTTTCTATGGCTACACCTTC. Protein product: CASSTDSFYGYTF.